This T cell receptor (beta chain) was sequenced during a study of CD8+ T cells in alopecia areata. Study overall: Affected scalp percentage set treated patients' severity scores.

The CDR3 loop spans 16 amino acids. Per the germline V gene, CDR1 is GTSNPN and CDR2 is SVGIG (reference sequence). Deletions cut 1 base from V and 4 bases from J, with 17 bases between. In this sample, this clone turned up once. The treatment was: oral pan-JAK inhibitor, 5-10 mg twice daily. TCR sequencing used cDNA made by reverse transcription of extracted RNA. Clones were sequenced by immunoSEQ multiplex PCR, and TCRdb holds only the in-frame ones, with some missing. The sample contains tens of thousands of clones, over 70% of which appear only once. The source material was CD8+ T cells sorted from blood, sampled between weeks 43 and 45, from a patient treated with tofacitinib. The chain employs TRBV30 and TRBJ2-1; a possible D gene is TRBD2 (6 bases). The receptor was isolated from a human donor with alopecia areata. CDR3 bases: TGTGCCTGGAGTGGTCCTCGGATAGCGGAGTACAATGAGCAGTTCTTC. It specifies CAWSGPRIAEYNEQFF.